This is a list of T cell receptor beta chains from one sample in a study of post-analysis software for immune sequencing data. TCRdb re-analysed the PCR reads in MiXCR, keeping a single row per CDR3 protein. The table records roughly 600,000 distinct CDR3 sequences, about 40% of them present only once. The sample comprised blood. The receptors here all came from a girl between 10 and 17 years old with multiple sclerosis. CDR3s leave out the opening cysteine and the closing phenylalanine or tryptophan.

CDR3 | V | length | J
ASSLRAGEDEQY | TRBV5-1 | 12 | TRBJ2-7
SATGEGASETQY | TRBV20-1 | 12 | TRBJ2-5
ASSNGQGLNTEAF | TRBV10-3 | 13 | TRBJ1-1
AIRGQGPETQY | TRBV10-3 | 11 | TRBJ2-5
ATSTVTSGRGEYEQF | TRBV15 | 15 | TRBJ2-1
ASSLVQGEEKLF | TRBV5-1 | 12 | TRBJ1-4
AISDRDRGSYNEQF | TRBV10-3 | 14 | TRBJ2-1
ASSYVGPRNEQF | TRBV6-5 | 12 | TRBJ2-1
SVQGDRESYGYT | TRBV29-1 | 12 | TRBJ1-2
ASSQDGNREVEQF | TRBV4-1 | 13 | TRBJ2-1
ASSPYGGTSGANVLT | TRBV27 | 15 | TRBJ2-6
ASGEENSNQPQH | TRBV2 | 12 | TRBJ1-5
ASSLSGHDYEQY | TRBV12-3/TRBV12-4 | 12 | TRBJ2-7
ASSPGTGITYEQY | TRBV12-3/TRBV12-4 | 13 | TRBJ2-7
ASRGELGGANSYNEQF | TRBV12-3/TRBV12-4 | 16 | TRBJ2-1
ASSDIAGTDTQY | TRBV6-4 | 12 | TRBJ2-3
ASSFNAGGGTGGETQY | TRBV12-3/TRBV12-4 | 16 | .
ASSLWTLYGYT | TRBV7-9 | 11 | TRBJ1-2
ASSGHNNYGYT | TRBV3-1 | 11 | TRBJ1-2
SVHDSDREQY | TRBV29-1 | 10 | TRBJ2-7
ASSPGQGPDTQY | TRBV5-1 | 12 | TRBJ2-3
ASSPQTSGATDTQY | TRBV5-1 | 14 | TRBJ2-3
ASRKQGYNEQF | TRBV6-2/TRBV6-3 | 11 | TRBJ2-1
ASSLRELRTATYEQY | TRBV12-3/TRBV12-4 | 15 | TRBJ2-7
ASSSLGRPTEAF | TRBV12-3/TRBV12-4 | 12 | TRBJ1-1
ASTKTGGAGYT | TRBV5-6 | 11 | TRBJ1-2
ASSPREGQETQY | TRBV5-1 | 12 | TRBJ2-5
ASSYILPPTDTQY | TRBV6-5 | 13 | TRBJ2-3
ASSLGQGLPYNEQF | TRBV12-3/TRBV12-4 | 14 | TRBJ2-1
ASSPGFTNYGYT | TRBV5-1 | 12 | TRBJ1-2
ASSLRSGLAKNIQY | TRBV27 | 14 | TRBJ2-4
ASSANGGGGHEQY | TRBV27 | 13 | TRBJ2-7
ASSLRASYGYT | TRBV27 | 11 | TRBJ1-2
ASSSDRRNEQY | TRBV7-2 | 11 | TRBJ2-7
ASSSAVASGGTDTQY | TRBV5-1 | 15 | TRBJ2-3
ASSAGSTNEKLF | TRBV5-1 | 12 | TRBJ1-4
ASSPTPRYEQY | TRBV3-1 | 11 | TRBJ2-7
ASSQERGPEAF | TRBV4-2 | 11 | TRBJ1-1
ASSRASTGSTYGYT | TRBV6-1 | 14 | TRBJ1-2
ASSPRDPRTQY | TRBV7-2 | 11 | TRBJ2-5
ASSRPTAYEQY | TRBV12-3/TRBV12-4 | 11 | TRBJ2-7
ASSVRETNEKLF | TRBV27 | 12 | TRBJ1-4
ASSPGREGPNYEQF | TRBV7-7 | 14 | TRBJ2-1
ASSQMTVLNTEAF | TRBV4-1 | 13 | TRBJ1-1
ASSSLDREVAPLH | TRBV25-1 | 13 | TRBJ1-6